These 23 T cell receptor beta chains were all obtained from the same sample, sequenced in a study of cytomegalovirus exposure and HLA in healthy donors. The study ran its PCR with 60 Vbeta and 13 Jbeta primers. Sequenced by immunoSEQ multiplex PCR; TCRdb stores in-frame clones only, minus some. The sample consists of about 150,000 clones, around 75% of them appearing once. Sequencing used PBMCs. The receptors were sampled from a male donor in good health and CMV-seronegative.

The chain uses TRBV28 and TRBJ2-1; 10 positions agree with TRBD2. There are 15 residues in the CDR3. The germline gives CDR1 MDHEN, CDR2 SYDVKM. J was trimmed by 10 bases and V by 3 bases; bases with no gene match: 9. CDR3 nucleotide sequence: TGTGCCAGCAGTTTGGAGGTAGCGGGGGGCGTGGAGCAGTTCTTC. This encodes CASSLEVAGGVEQFF.

V usage is TRBV29-1 and J usage is TRBJ1-1; D ambiguous. Germline values: CDR1 SQVTM, CDR2 ANQGSEA. This CDR3 has 10 amino acids. The CDR3 sequence: CAGMDTEAFF. The CDR3 nucleotides read TGCGCGGGGATGGACACTGAAGCTTTCTTT.

The V call is TRBV4-3, the J call TRBJ1-1; D gene uncertain. This CDR3 region has 15 residues. V lost 4 bases, J lost 3 bases, and 15 bases lay in between. Germline CDR1 is LGHNA and CDR2 is YSLEER. CDR3 DNA: TGCGCCAGCAGCCCTCTCGGACTGGGAGACACTGAAGCTTTCTTT. Amino acid sequence: CASSPLGLGDTEAFF.

This chain joins TRBV7-8 and TRBJ2-1, with 12 bases aligning to TRBD2. Trimming cost V 5 bases and J 2 bases; bases outside gene matches: 13. This CDR3 has 19 amino acids. CDR1 is SGHVS and CDR2 is FQNEAQ in the germline V gene. The CDR3 sequence: CASSPRTSGMVTAYNEQFF. The CDR3 nucleotides are TGTGCCAGCAGCCCGCGGACTAGCGGGATGGTAACCGCCTACAATGAGCAGTTCTTC.

The V and J genes are TRBV28 and TRBJ2-2; TRBD2 agrees at 12 bases. The CDR3 contains 16 residues. CDR1 is MDHEN and CDR2 is SYDVKM in the germline V gene. Unmatched junction bases numbered 6, after V lost 5 bases and J lost 5 bases. The CDR3 reads CASSEIGLAGTGELFF. The CDR3 DNA follows: TGTGCCAGCAGTGAGATTGGACTAGCGGGAACCGGGGAGCTGTTTTTT.

The V call is TRBV10-3, the J call TRBJ2-5, with 10 bases aligning to TRBD1. The CDR3 is 15 amino acids. The V segment lost 6 bases and the J segment 3 bases; nucleotides outside the gene matches: 7. Germline assignment: CDR1 ENHRY and CDR2 SYGVKD. The CDR3: CAIRLTGGAEETQYF. The CDR3 region has the DNA TGTGCCATCAGGCTGACAGGGGGCGCGGAAGAGACCCAGTACTTC.

The chain combines TRBV2 with TRBJ1-1; no definite D call. CDR3 length equals 11 residues. Germline V gene sequence: CDR1 SNHLY, CDR2 FYNNEI. V lost 6 bases, J lost 4 bases, and 6 bases lay in between. CDR3 amino acids: CASSGGTEAFF. CDR3 coding DNA: TGTGCCAGCAGCGGTGGCACTGAAGCTTTCTTT.

The chain employs TRBV7-3 and TRBJ2-3; possibly TRBD2 for D (7 bases). Germline values: CDR1 SGHTA, CDR2 FQGTGA. With 5 bases removed from V and 0 bases from J, the gap between germline ends came to 15 bases. This CDR3 is 16 amino acids long. The CDR3 reads CASSTGGLTSTDTQYF. The CDR3 region has the DNA TGTGCCAGCAGCACCGGGGGGCTGACTAGCACAGATACGCAGTATTTT.

In this sample, this clone turned up a few times. The chain links TRBV19 to TRBJ2-5, with TRBD2 identical over 7 bases. This CDR3 comprises 15 residues. The germline gives CDR1 LNHDA, CDR2 SQIVND (reference sequence). Losses at the gene ends were 5 bases for V and 2 bases for J; bases not matched to a gene: 8. In DNA, the CDR3 is TGTGCCAGTAGTTCCCTGGGAGGGCAACAAGAGACCCAGTACTTC. It translates to CASSSLGGQQETQYF.

The chain couples TRBV7-8 to TRBJ2-2; tentatively, D is TRBD2 (5 bases). V shed 5 bases and J shed 3 bases, with 13 bases lying between them. There are 15 residues in the CDR3. Germline V gene sequence: CDR1 SGHVS, CDR2 FQNEAQ. CDR3 amino acids: CASSRELAYTGELFF. For the CDR3, the DNA is TGTGCCAGCAGCCGCGAGCTAGCCTACACCGGGGAGCTGTTTTTT.

The chain is built from TRBV2 and TRBJ1-1, with D perhaps matching TRBD1 (5 bases). The CDR3 totals 13 residues. V shed 10 bases and J shed 9 bases, with 21 bases lying between them. The germline V gene encodes CDR1 SNHLY and CDR2 FYNNEI. The CDR3 spells CAIREQVGIKAFF. The CDR3 coding sequence is TGTGCCATCAGAGAACAGGTCGGGATTAAAGCTTTCTTT.

The chain is built from TRBV28 and TRBJ1-5; 7 bases match TRBD1. The CDR3 covers 14 residues. Germline assignment: CDR1 MDHEN and CDR2 SYDVKM. Trimming cost V 6 bases and J 3 bases; bases outside gene matches: 5. The CDR3 DNA follows: TGTGCCAGCAGGGGGACAGCACCCAATCAGCCCCAGCATTTT. As protein: CASRGTAPNQPQHF.

This clone was picked up a small number of times. The chain combines TRBV6-1 with TRBJ2-5; TRBD1 aligns across 9 bases. The V gene's germline CDR1 is MNHNS and CDR2 SASEGT. This CDR3 has 14 residues. After removal of 6 bases from V and 2 bases from J, the junction contained 4 bases not matched to a gene. CDR3 sequence: CASSGDRGQETQYF. The CDR3 bases are TGTGCCAGCAGCGGCGACAGGGGGCAAGAGACCCAGTACTTC.

The rearrangement joins TRBV2 to TRBJ1-4; D is undetermined. The CDR3 length is 14 residues. Between the trimmed V and J ends, which lost 1 base and 5 bases, there was a span of 8 bases. Germline V gives CDR1 SNHLY, CDR2 FYNNEI. CDR3 protein: CASSEGGENEKLFF. The CDR3 bases are TGTGCCAGCAGTGAAGGGGGAGAAAATGAAAAACTGTTTTTT.

The chain employs TRBV5-1 and TRBJ1-6; perhaps TRBD1 as D (6 bases). The CDR3 extends over 14 amino acids. Germline CDR1 SGHRS, CDR2 YFSETQ. Trimming took 2 bases from V and 5 from J, leaving 8 bases between them. DNA of the CDR3: TGCGCCAGCAGCTTCCGACAGGATAATTCACCCCTCCACTTT. It specifies CASSFRQDNSPLHF.

The chain employs TRBV20-1 and TRBJ1-2, with TRBD1 as a possible D gene (6 bases). This CDR3 comprises 11 residues. Per the germline V gene, CDR1 is DFQATT and CDR2 is SNEGSKA (reference sequence). The CDR3 bases are TGCAGCCCAGGGGCGAACTATGGCTACACCTTC. Its protein product is CSPGANYGYTF.

This clone was observed a handful of times. The rearrangement joins TRBV27 to TRBJ1-6; 8 positions match TRBD1. V lost 6 bases, J lost 6 bases, and 1 base stayed unmatched. The CDR3 is 13 amino acids. CDR1 is MNHEY, CDR2 SMNVEV, per germline (reference sequence). Here the CDR3 DNA reads TGTGCCAGCAGCCAGGGGGCTAATTCACCCCTCCACTTT. Its protein is CASSQGANSPLHF.

This rearrangement joins TRBV14 to TRBJ2-1; D not certain. The CDR3 loop spans 13 amino acids. V lost 0 bases and J lost 3, with 3 bases in between. The V gene's germline CDR1 is SGHDN and CDR2 FVKESK. CDR3 bases: TGTGCCAGCAGCCAAGAGCGCTACAATGAGCAGTTCTTC. Protein: CASSQERYNEQFF.

The chain recombines TRBV29-1 with TRBJ1-1, with a weak D call TRBD1 (6 bases). CDR1 SQVTM and CDR2 ANQGSEA come from the germline V gene. The germline V and J ends were trimmed by 4 bases and 3 bases, with 24 bases remaining between them. CDR3 length: 17 residues. The CDR3 nucleotides are TGCAGCGTTGGGGGGCGCGGGGGTTTTAATAAGGACACTGAAGCTTTCTTT. Translated, it gives CSVGGRGGFNKDTEAFF.

Only a few counts were recorded for this clone. The V call is TRBV7-3, the J call TRBJ1-5; weak D call: TRBD1 (6 bases). Germline CDR1 SGHTA, CDR2 FQGTGA. V was pared by 7 bases and J by 7 bases, with 11 bases between. The CDR3 is 12 amino acids. CDR3 nucleotide sequence: TGTGCCAGCATTTACAGGGAGCAGCCCCAGCATTTT. It specifies CASIYREQPQHF.

This clone has a handful of counts. The V and J genes are TRBV5-4 and TRBJ2-3; TRBD2 agrees at 12 bases. Germline V gives CDR1 SGHNT, CDR2 YYREEE (reference sequence). There are 17 residues in the CDR3. The junction had 13 bases not matched to a gene; V was cut back by 0 bases and J by 11 bases. The CDR3 loop is CASSLELAGGAGGEQYF. The CDR3, as DNA: TGTGCCAGCAGCTTGGAACTAGCGGGAGGCGCCGGGGGGGAGCAGTATTTT.

Points on this clone: This sample also contains other DNA sequences that code for the same CDR3. This chain uses TRBV7-2 with TRBJ1-1; TRBD1 might be the D (6 bases). Germline V gene data show CDR1 as SGHTA and CDR2 as FQGNSA. This CDR3 spans 13 amino acids. V was trimmed by 6 bases and J by 4 bases, leaving 12 bases between them. CDR3: CASSVIGGTEAFF. CDR3 nucleotide sequence: TGTGCCAGCAGTGTAATAGGGGGCACTGAAGCTTTCTTT.

This clone has more than one count but fewer than ten. The rearrangement links TRBV4-1 to TRBJ2-1, with D tentatively TRBD2 (7 bases). CDR3 length: 19 residues. Trimming left V 0 bases short and J 0 bases short, with 18 bases between. Germline V gene lookup returns CDR1 MGHRA and CDR2 YSYEKL. CDR3 sequence: CASSQERGGGGLSYNEQFF. CDR3 coding DNA: TGCGCCAGCAGCCAAGAACGGGGTGGGGGGGGGCTCTCCTACAATGAGCAGTTCTTC.